This is a list of T cell receptor beta chains from one sample in a study of regulatory T cells in long-lasting Graves disease. From the multiplex PCR reads, TCRdb called clonotypes with MiXCR, one entry per CDR3 protein. The table records 350,000 to 450,000 distinct CDR3 sequences, more than 13% of them present only once. These records were also assigned to another study, of T cells in Graves' hyperthyroidism and ophthalmopathy.

The sequenced sample was peripheral blood mononuclear cells (PBMCs), obtained at new diagnosis, from a patient treated with antithyroid drugs. The receptors originated from a woman in her twenties or thirties with Graves disease. Each CDR3 is given with its conserved first and last residue. The order of the fields is J gene, clone size, V gene, D gene, CDR3 protein, CDR3 DNA. The D gene is left open where the match is weak. Clone size, where shown, is once, few, many, or a class for clones that have expanded.

j_call: TRBJ2-7; clone_size: few; v_call: TRBV19; d_call: -; cdr3_aa: CASSIGLVGYEQYF; cdr3_nt: TGTGCCAGTAGTATCGGGCTAGTTGGGTACGAGCAGTACTTC
j_call: TRBJ2-2; clone_size: -; v_call: TRBV6-1; d_call: -; cdr3_aa: CASSALMTANTGELFF; cdr3_nt: TGTGCCAGCAGTGCCCTTATGACAGCCAACACCGGGGAGCTGTTTTTT
j_call: TRBJ2-1; clone_size: many; v_call: TRBV10-3; d_call: TRBD2; cdr3_aa: CAIRWAGGDEQFF; cdr3_nt: TGTGCCATCAGATGGGCGGGAGGGGATGAGCAGTTCTTC
j_call: TRBJ2-1; clone_size: many; v_call: TRBV7-9; d_call: TRBD2; cdr3_aa: CASSASGYYNEQFF; cdr3_nt: TGTGCCAGCTCGGCTAGCGGGTACTACAATGAGCAGTTCTTC
j_call: TRBJ2-1; clone_size: few; v_call: TRBV29-1; d_call: TRBD2; cdr3_aa: CSVPRTLAGEQFF; cdr3_nt: TGCAGCGTCCCCCGGACGCTAGCGGGAGAGCAGTTCTTC
j_call: TRBJ2-5; clone_size: few; v_call: TRBV28; d_call: -; cdr3_aa: CASSLNQGLGTQYF; cdr3_nt: TGTGCCAGCAGTTTAAACCAGGGGTTAGGGACCCAGTACTTC
j_call: TRBJ1-3; clone_size: -; v_call: TRBV20-1; d_call: -; cdr3_aa: CSAQTGTSGNTIYF; cdr3_nt: TGCAGTGCTCAGACAGGAACCTCTGGAAACACCATATATTTT
j_call: TRBJ1-1; clone_size: few; v_call: TRBV4-1; d_call: TRBD1; cdr3_aa: CASSQGTGRAEAFF; cdr3_nt: TGCGCCAGCAGCCAAGGGACAGGGAGGGCTGAAGCTTTCTTT
j_call: TRBJ1-1; clone_size: many; v_call: TRBV11-2; d_call: TRBD1; cdr3_aa: CASSLGQGGAEAFF; cdr3_nt: TGTGCCAGCAGCTTAGGACAGGGGGGAGCTGAAGCTTTCTTT
j_call: TRBJ1-5; clone_size: -; v_call: TRBV19; d_call: -; cdr3_aa: CACSPESLENQPQHF; cdr3_nt: TGTGCCTGTAGCCCAGAGAGCCTCGAGAATCAGCCCCAGCATTTT
j_call: TRBJ1-5; clone_size: -; v_call: TRBV7-8; d_call: -; cdr3_aa: CASRPTGDSNQPQHF; cdr3_nt: TGTGCCAGCAGACCTACAGGAGATAGCAATCAGCCCCAGCATTTT
j_call: TRBJ2-4; clone_size: many; v_call: TRBV28; d_call: TRBD2; cdr3_aa: CASSKPGLAGVSAAKNIQYF; cdr3_nt: TGTGCCAGCAGTAAGCCGGGACTAGCGGGAGTATCGGCGGCCAAAAACATTCAGTACTTC
j_call: TRBJ2-7; clone_size: many; v_call: TRBV6-2/TRBV6-3; d_call: -; cdr3_aa: CASSYSDTGEQYF; cdr3_nt: TGTGCCAGCAGTTACTCGGATACGGGGGAGCAGTACTTC
j_call: TRBJ2-1; clone_size: -; v_call: TRBV3-1; d_call: TRBD2; cdr3_aa: CASSQVASGTNEQFF; cdr3_nt: TGTGCCAGCAGCCAAGTGGCTAGCGGGACTAATGAGCAGTTCTTC
j_call: TRBJ1-6; clone_size: -; v_call: TRBV20-1; d_call: -; cdr3_aa: CSALKQGGIVNSPLHF; cdr3_nt: TGCAGTGCTTTGAAACAGGGCGGGATAGTAAATTCACCCCTCCACTTT
j_call: TRBJ2-5; clone_size: few; v_call: TRBV9; d_call: -; cdr3_aa: CASSVEPQQREAQYF; cdr3_nt: TGTGCCAGCAGCGTAGAGCCCCAGCAACGAGAGGCCCAGTACTTC
j_call: TRBJ1-5; clone_size: -; v_call: TRBV5-8; d_call: -; cdr3_aa: CASSQDSWGFNQPQHF; cdr3_nt: TGTGCCAGCAGCCAAGATAGTTGGGGATTCAATCAGCCCCAGCATTTT
j_call: TRBJ2-7; clone_size: -; v_call: TRBV19; d_call: TRBD1; cdr3_aa: CASSTPGTGGRYEQYF; cdr3_nt: TGTGCCAGTAGTACACCAGGGACAGGGGGCAGGTACGAGCAGTACTTC
j_call: TRBJ2-5; clone_size: many; v_call: TRBV7-3; d_call: -; cdr3_aa: CASSLYGGTEETQYF; cdr3_nt: TGTGCCAGCAGCTTATACGGCGGGACAGAAGAGACCCAGTACTTC
j_call: TRBJ2-2; clone_size: few; v_call: TRBV7-9; d_call: -; cdr3_aa: CASSLVGGIGTGELFF; cdr3_nt: TGTGCCAGCAGCTTAGTTGGAGGAATCGGCACCGGGGAGCTGTTTTTT